What follows is one T cell receptor (beta chain) and its context. Its antigen has not been determined. Base qualities were left out, and no much larger clone turns up one base away. The CDR3 measures 18 amino acids from cysteine to phenylalanine. Just the 54-base CDR3 DNA is kept, in frame starting at base 1. V gives up 3 bases and J gives up 0 bases, and the segment between their germline ends measures 19 bases. From the germline V gene, CDR1 is SGHRS and CDR2 is YFSETQ. These data come from a study of blood T cell repertoires in COVID-19 (dated by TCRdb to about 2020). Turning to the overall study: Collaborator samples came from the United States, Italy and Spain and covered acute and convalescent phases of COVID-19. The material from the prospective study consisted of cDNA or gDNA derived from T cells, B-cell-depleted T cells, or PBMCs. Subjects who had been exposed to COVID-19, were actively infected with it, or had recovered from it provided the deeply sampled blood TCRbeta repertoires that made up the dataset. The repertoires were made available in a free public database intended to serve as a resource for research on the immune response to SARS-CoV-2. Samples came from the ongoing ImmuneRACE study (first 160 participants) plus 1,254 subjects from 6 global collaborators. Nearly every sample came with metadata listing a de-identified subject ID, COVID-19 status, age in years and sex. Where available, HLA class I and class II types were taken from metadata supplied by the sample provider and were not determined by assay-based typing.

TCRbeta CDR3 regions were amplified from genomic DNA using the immunoSEQ Assay, a bias-controlled multiplex PCR. The source study handled its data this way. The number of nucleated cells in each sample was estimated by amplification of reference gene primers within the assay. To quantify the absolute abundance of each unique TCRbeta CDR3 rearrangement, sequence reads were collapsed and filtered. For each sample, productive Simpson clonality was calculated by taking the square root of Simpson's diversity index across productive rearrangements. The source is immuneACCESS, and TCRdb retained only in-frame sequences with V and J called. Part of the clones is not carried over; for the studies checked, unresolved V genes explain less than half of this, and the remainder is unexplained. V and J calls and clone size are copied from that table; D and trimming were computed from the DNA. The sample table lists about 370,000 clones, about 89% of them with a count of one. The ten largest clones take up less than 3.5% of the sample.

At one collaborating source in Seattle, patients were enrolled during active infection and were followed longitudinally through the course of disease. The collaborating institutions used their own protocols to collect whole blood in K2EDTA tubes. For TCRbeta analysis, collaborators shipped samples in one of three forms: frozen whole blood, isolated PBMCs, or DNA extracted from either of those sample types. Summary of the overall study and its limitations: The quantity of clinical and demographic metadata differed by source and by participant and was supplied without curation.

The rearrangement joined TRBV5-1 to TRBJ2-1, and possibly TRBD2, on 5 matching bases. This receptor was taken from a woman between 25 and 40 years old with COVID-19, enrolled during active disease. The source material was peripheral blood. The CDR3 in this case is CASSSTVGGWSSYNEQFF. The DNA sequence is given as TGCGCCAGCAGCTCCACCGTTGGCGGGTGGAGCTCCTACAATGAGCAGTTCTTC.